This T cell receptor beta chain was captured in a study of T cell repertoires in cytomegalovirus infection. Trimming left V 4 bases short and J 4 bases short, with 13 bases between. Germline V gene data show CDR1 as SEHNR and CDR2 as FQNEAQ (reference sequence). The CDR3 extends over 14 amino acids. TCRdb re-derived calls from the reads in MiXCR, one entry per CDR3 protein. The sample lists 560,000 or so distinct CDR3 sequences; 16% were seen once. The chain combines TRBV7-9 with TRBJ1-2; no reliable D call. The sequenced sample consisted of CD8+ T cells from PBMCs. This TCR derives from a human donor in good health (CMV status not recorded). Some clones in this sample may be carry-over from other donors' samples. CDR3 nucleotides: TGTGCCAGCAGCTCCACAGTGGCCCTCTATGGCTACACCTTC. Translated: CASSSTVALYGYTF. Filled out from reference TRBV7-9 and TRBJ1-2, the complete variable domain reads DTGVSQNPRHKITKRGQNVTFRCDPISEHNRLYWYRQTLGQGPEFLTYFQNEAQLEKSRLLSDRFSAERPKGSFSTLEIQRTEQGDSAMYLCASSSTVALYGYTFGSGTRLTVV.